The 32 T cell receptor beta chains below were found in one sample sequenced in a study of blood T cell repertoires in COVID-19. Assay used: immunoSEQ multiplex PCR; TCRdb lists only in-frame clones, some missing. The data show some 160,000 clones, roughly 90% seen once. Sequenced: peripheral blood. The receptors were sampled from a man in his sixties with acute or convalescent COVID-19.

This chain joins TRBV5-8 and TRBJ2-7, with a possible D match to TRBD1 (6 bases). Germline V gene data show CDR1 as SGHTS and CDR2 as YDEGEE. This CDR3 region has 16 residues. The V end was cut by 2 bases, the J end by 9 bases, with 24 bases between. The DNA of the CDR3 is TGTGCCAGCAGCTTACTGATTCCCGGGACAACCTATATGCAGTACTTC. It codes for CASSLLIPGTTYMQYF.

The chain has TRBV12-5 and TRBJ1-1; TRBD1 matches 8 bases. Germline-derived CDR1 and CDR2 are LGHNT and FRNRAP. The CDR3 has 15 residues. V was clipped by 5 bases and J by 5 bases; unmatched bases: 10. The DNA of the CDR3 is TGTGCTAGTGGTCACGGACAGGGTAGGTGGACTGAAGCTTTCTTT. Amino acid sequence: CASGHGQGRWTEAFF. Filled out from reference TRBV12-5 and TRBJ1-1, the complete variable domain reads DARVTQTPRHKVTEMGQEVTMRCQPILGHNTVFWYRQTMMQGLELLAYFRNRAPLDDSGMPKDRFSAEMPDATLATLKIQPSEPRDSAVYFCASGHGQGRWTEAFFGQGTRLTVV.

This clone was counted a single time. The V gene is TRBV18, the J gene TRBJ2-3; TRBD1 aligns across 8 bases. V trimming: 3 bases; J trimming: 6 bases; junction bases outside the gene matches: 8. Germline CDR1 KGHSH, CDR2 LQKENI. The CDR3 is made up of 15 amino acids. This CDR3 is CASSPDRVTRDTQYF. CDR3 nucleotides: TGTGCCAGCTCACCGGACAGGGTCACCCGGGATACGCAGTATTTT.

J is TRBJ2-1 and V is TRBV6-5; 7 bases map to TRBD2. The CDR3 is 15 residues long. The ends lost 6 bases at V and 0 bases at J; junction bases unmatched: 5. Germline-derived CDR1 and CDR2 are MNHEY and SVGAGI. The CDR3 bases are TGTGCCAGCAGCCAACTAGCGAACTCCTACAATGAGCAGTTCTTC. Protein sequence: CASSQLANSYNEQFF.

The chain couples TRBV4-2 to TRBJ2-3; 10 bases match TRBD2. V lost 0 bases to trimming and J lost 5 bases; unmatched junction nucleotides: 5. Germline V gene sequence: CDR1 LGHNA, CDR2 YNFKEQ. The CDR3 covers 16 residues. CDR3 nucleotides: TGTGCCAGCAGCCAAGATTGGGGACTAGCGAGAGATACGCAGTATTTT. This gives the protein CASSQDWGLARDTQYF.

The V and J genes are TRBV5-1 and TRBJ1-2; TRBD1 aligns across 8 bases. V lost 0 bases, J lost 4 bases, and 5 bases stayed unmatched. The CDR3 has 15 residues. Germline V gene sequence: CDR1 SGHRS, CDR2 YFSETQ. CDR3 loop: CASSLEWTGPYGYTF. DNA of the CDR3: TGCGCCAGCAGCTTGGAATGGACAGGGCCCTATGGCTACACCTTC.

CDR3 DNA: TGTGCCTGGAGTGTACTCCAAAGCGGGGGCTCCTACAATGAGCAGTTCTTC. It specifies CAWSVLQSGGSYNEQFF. V is TRBV30 and J is TRBJ2-1, with TRBD2 identical over 8 bases. The CDR3 spans 17 residues. Per germline, CDR1 GTSNPN and CDR2 SVGIG (reference sequence). With V trimmed by 0 bases and J by 0 bases, 7 bases remained unmatched.

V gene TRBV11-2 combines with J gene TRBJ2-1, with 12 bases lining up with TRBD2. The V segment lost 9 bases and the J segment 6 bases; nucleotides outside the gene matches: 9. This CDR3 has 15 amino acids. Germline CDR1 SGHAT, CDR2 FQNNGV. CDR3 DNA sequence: TGTGCCAGTAGCATACTAGCGGGGGGCTCCAATGAGCAGTTCTTC. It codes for CASSILAGGSNEQFF.

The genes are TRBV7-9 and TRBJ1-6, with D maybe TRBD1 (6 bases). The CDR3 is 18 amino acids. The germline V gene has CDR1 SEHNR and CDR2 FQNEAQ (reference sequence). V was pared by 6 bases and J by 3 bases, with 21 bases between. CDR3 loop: CASRFGTSGGIYNSPLHF. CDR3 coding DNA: TGTGCCAGCAGATTTGGGACGTCTGGGGGCATCTATAATTCACCCCTCCACTTT.

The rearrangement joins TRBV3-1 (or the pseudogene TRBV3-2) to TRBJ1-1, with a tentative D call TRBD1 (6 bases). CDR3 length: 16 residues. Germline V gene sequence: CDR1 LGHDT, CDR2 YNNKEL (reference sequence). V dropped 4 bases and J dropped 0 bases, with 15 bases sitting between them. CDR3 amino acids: CASSRGGGEMNTEAFF. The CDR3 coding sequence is TGTGCCAGCAGCCGAGGAGGGGGGGAAATGAACACTGAAGCTTTCTTT.

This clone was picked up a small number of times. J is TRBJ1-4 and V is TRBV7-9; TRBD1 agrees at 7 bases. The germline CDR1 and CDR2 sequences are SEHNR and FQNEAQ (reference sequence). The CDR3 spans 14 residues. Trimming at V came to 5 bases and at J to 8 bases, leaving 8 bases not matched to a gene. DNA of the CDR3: TGTGCCAGCAGCCAAGAGACAGGGTTGGAAAAACTGTTTTTT. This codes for CASSQETGLEKLFF.

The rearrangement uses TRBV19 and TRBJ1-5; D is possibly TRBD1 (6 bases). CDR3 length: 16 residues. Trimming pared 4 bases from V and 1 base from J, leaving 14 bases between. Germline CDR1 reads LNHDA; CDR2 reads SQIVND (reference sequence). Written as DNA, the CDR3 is TGTGCCAGTAGTACCCTTACAGGGTTGAGCAATCAGCCCCAGCATTTT. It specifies CASSTLTGLSNQPQHF.

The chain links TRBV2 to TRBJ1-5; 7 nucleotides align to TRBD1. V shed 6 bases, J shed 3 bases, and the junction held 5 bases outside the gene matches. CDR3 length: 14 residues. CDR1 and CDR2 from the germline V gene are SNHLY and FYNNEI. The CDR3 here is CASRTTGLNQPQHF. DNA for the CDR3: TGTGCCAGCAGGACGACAGGGCTCAATCAGCCCCAGCATTTT.

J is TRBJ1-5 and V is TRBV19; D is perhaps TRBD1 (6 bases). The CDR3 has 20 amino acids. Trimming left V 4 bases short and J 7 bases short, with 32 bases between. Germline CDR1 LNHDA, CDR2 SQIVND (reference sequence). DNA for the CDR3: TGTGCCAGTAGTAAGAAGGACAGCTCCGTCCTTGGGTTTGTTACCCAGCCCCAGCATTTT. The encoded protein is CASSKKDSSVLGFVTQPQHF.

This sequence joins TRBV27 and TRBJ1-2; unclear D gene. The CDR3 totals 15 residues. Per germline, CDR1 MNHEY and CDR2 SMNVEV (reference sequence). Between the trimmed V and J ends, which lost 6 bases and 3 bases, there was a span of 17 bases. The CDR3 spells CASSTQIKSDYGYTF. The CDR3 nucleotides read TGTGCCAGCAGCACCCAAATTAAATCAGACTATGGCTACACCTTC.

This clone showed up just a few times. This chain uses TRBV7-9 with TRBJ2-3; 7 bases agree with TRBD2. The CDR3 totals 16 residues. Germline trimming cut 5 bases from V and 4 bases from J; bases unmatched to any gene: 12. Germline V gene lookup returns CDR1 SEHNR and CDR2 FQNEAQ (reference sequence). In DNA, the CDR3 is TGTGCCAGCAGCACAATGGTGGGAGGGGAGGCAGATACGCAGTATTTT. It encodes CASSTMVGGEADTQYF. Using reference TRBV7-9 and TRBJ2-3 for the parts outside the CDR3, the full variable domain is DTGVSQNPRHKITKRGQNVTFRCDPISEHNRLYWYRQTLGQGPEFLTYFQNEAQLEKSRLLSDRFSAERPKGSFSTLEIQRTEQGDSAMYLCASSTMVGGEADTQYFGPGTRLTVL.

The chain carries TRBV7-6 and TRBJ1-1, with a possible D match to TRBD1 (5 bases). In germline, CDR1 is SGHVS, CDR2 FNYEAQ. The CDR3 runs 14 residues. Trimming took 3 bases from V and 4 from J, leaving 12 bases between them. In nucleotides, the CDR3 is TGTGCCAGCAGCTTCGGGAGGGGTGGCACTGAAGCTTTCTTT. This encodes CASSFGRGGTEAFF.

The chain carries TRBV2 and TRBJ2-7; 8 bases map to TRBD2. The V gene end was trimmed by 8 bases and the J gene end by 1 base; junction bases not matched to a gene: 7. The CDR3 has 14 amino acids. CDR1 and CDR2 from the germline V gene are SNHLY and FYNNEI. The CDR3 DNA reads TGTGCCAGCTCCCCGGGGGGGGGATCCTACGAGCAGTACTTC. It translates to CASSPGGGSYEQYF.

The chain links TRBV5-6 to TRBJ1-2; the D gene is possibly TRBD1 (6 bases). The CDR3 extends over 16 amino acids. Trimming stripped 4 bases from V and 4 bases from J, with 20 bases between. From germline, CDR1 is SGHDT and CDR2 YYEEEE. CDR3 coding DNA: TGTGCCAGCAGCGAGACCTGGGGGCAGACCTTCTATGGCTACACCTTC. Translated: CASSETWGQTFYGYTF.

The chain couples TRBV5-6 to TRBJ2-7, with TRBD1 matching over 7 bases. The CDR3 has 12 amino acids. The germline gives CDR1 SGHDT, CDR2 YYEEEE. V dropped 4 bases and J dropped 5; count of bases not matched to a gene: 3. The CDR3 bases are TGTGCCAGCAGCAACAGGGGACACGAGCAGTACTTC. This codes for CASSNRGHEQYF.

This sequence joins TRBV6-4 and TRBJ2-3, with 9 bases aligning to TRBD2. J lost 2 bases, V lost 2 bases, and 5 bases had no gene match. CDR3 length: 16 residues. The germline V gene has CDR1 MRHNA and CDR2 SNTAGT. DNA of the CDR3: TGTGCCAGCAGTGACGGGCGGGGGGGATACACAGATACGCAGTATTTT. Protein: CASSDGRGGYTDTQYF.

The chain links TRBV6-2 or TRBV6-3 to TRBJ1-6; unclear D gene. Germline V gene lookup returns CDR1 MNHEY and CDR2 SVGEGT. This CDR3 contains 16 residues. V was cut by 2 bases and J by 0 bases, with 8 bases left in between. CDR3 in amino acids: CASSYIGSSYNSPLHF. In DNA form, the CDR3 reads TGTGCCAGCAGTTACATCGGGAGCTCCTATAATTCACCCCTCCACTTT.

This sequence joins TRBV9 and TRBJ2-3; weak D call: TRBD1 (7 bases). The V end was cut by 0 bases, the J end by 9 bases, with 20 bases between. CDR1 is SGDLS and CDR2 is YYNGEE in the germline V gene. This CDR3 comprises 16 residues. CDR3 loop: CASSVVSGDSLGTQYF. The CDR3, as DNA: TGTGCCAGCAGCGTAGTATCGGGGGACAGCTTGGGGACGCAGTATTTT.

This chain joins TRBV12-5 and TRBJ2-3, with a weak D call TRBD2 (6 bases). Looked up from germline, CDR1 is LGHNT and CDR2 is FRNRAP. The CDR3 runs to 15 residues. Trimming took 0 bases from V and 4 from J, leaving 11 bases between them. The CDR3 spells CASGLVRSGADTQYF. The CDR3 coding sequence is TGTGCTAGTGGTTTGGTAAGGTCGGGGGCAGATACGCAGTATTTT.

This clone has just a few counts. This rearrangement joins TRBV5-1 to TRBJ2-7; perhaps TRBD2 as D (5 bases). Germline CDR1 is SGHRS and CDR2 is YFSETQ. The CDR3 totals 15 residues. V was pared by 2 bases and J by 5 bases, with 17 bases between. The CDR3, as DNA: TGCGCCAGCAGCTTAAAGAGCGGTGGTCTCCACGAGCAGTACTTC. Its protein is CASSLKSGGLHEQYF.

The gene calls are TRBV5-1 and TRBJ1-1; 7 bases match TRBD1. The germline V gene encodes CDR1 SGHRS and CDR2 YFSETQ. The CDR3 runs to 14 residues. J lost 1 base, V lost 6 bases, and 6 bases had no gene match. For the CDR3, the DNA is TGCGCCAGCACCCCGACAGGGAGGAACACTGAAGCTTTCTTT. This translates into CASTPTGRNTEAFF.

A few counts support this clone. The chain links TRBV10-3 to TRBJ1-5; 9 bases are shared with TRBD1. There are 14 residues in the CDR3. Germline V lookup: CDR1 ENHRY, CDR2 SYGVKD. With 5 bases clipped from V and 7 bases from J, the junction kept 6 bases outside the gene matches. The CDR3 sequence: CAISKGQGSQPQHF. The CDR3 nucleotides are TGTGCCATCAGTAAAGGACAGGGGTCCCAGCCCCAGCATTTT.

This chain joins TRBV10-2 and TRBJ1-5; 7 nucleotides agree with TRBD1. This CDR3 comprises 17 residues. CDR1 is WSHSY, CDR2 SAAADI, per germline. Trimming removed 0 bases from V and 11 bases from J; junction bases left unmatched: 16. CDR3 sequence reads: CASSESRRAGGLGSQHF. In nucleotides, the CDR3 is TGCGCCAGCAGTGAGTCCAGGAGGGCAGGGGGGTTAGGGTCCCAGCATTTT.

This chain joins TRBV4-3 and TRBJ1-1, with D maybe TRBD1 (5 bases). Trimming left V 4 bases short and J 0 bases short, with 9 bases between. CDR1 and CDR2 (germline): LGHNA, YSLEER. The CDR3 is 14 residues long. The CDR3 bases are TGCGCCAGCAGCCGGGGCCCTATGAACACTGAAGCTTTCTTT. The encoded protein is CASSRGPMNTEAFF.

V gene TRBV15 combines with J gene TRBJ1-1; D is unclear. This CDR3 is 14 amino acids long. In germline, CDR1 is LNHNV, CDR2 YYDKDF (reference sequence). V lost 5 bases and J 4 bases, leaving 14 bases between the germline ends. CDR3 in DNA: TGTGCCACCAGCCCCCGGAGGGCGCTCACTGAAGCTTTCTTT. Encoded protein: CATSPRRALTEAFF.

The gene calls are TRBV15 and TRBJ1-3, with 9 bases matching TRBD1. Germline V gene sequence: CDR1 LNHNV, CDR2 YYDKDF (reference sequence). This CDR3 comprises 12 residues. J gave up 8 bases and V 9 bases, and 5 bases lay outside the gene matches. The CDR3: CATGQGLDTIYF. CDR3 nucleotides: TGTGCCACAGGACAGGGGTTAGACACCATATATTTT. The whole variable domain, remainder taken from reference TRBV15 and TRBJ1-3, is DAMVIQNPRYQVTQFGKPVTLSCSQTLNHNVMYWYQQKSSQAPKLLFHYYDKDFNNEADTPDNFQSRRPNTSFCFLDIRSPGLGDTAMYLCATGQGLDTIYFGEGSWLTVV.

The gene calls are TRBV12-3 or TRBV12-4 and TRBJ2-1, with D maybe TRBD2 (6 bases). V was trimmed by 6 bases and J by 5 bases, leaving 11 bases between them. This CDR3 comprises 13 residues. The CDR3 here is CASSQTRDNEQFF. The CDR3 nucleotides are TGTGCCAGCAGCCAGACTAGGGACAATGAGCAGTTCTTC.